The sequence of this TCR beta chain was determined in a study of identical twins. Each CDR3 protein gets one entry after TCRdb re-called the 5' RACE reads with MiXCR. This table holds about 190,000 distinct CDR3 sequences, 15% found once. This CDR3 is 15 amino acids long. Trimming took off 8 bases at V and 7 bases at J, with 23 bases between the two ends. Looked up from germline, CDR1 is LNHDA and CDR2 is SQIVND (reference sequence). This clonotype showed up just a few times. This sample also belongs to another study, concerning T cells expressing NK-cell markers.

This clonotype was sampled from a woman aged 18-29 years in good health. This chain uses TRBV19 with TRBJ1-2; D may be TRBD1 (5 bases). Sequenced sample: CD8+ T cells sorted from blood. The CDR3 reads CASHPLGVLLGGYTF. CDR3 DNA: TGTGCCAGTCACCCCCTGGGGGTTCTTCTTGGTGGCTACACCTTC.